A single sample gave rise to the 13 T cell receptor beta chains below, sequenced in a study of shared clonotypes between healthy human individuals. TCRdb's table, derived via immunoSEQ multiplex PCR, lists solely in-frame clones and lacks some. Among approximately 2.5 million clones, approximately 93% were seen once, and the ten largest hold around 0.4%. Material for sequencing was naive CD4+ T cells from PBMCs. As for subset: CD45RA+ positively selected. Receptor source: a man aged 18 to 29 in good health. Some clones in this sample may be carry-over from other donors' samples.

V and J are TRBV5-1 and TRBJ2-7; D unresolved. Per the germline V gene, CDR1 is SGHRS and CDR2 is YFSETQ. Trimming pared 3 bases from V and 6 bases from J, leaving 10 bases between. The CDR3 runs to 12 residues. In nucleotides, the CDR3 is TGCGCCAGCAGCTCCTTGTCTAGCGAGCAGTACTTC. It yields the protein CASSSLSSEQYF.

The V and J genes are TRBV6-5 and TRBJ2-2; the match to TRBD1 covers 10 bases. V was clipped by 6 bases and J by 5 bases; unmatched bases: 3. The CDR3 runs to 14 residues. CDR1 and CDR2 (germline): MNHEY, SVGAGI. The CDR3 nucleotides are TGTGCCAGCAGGCGGGGACAGGGGACCGGGGAGCTGTTTTTT. Translation gives CASRRGQGTGELFF.

This chain connects TRBV6-5 to TRBJ2-2; D perhaps matches TRBD1 (6 bases). The CDR3 sequence is 14 residues long. With 9 bases removed from V and 4 bases from J, the gap between germline ends came to 15 bases. Germline CDR1 reads MNHEY; CDR2 reads SVGAGI. Here the CDR3 reads CASQGRQATGELFF. The CDR3 bases are TGTGCCAGTCAAGGGAGACAGGCCACCGGGGAGCTGTTTTTT.

The chain carries TRBV5-6 and TRBJ2-5; D ambiguous. The DNA end lines up better with TRBJ2-7; the J call may be wrong. The CDR3 covers 13 residues. CDR1 is SGHDT and CDR2 is YYEEEE in the germline V gene. CDR3 bases: TGTGCCAGCAGCTTGGGCAGATCCTACGAGCAGTACTTC. Translated, it gives CASSLGRSYEQYF.

This clone has just one count. The V gene is TRBV5-1, the J gene TRBJ2-3, with 9 positions matching TRBD1. Germline loops: CDR1 SGHRS, CDR2 YFSETQ. The ends lost 5 bases at V and 0 bases at J; junction bases unmatched: 7. This CDR3 is 16 amino acids long. The CDR3 DNA is TGCGCCAGCAGTCCGGGACAGGGCACTAGCACAGATACGCAGTATTTT. As protein: CASSPGQGTSTDTQYF. Together with reference TRBV5-1 and TRBJ2-3, the CDR3 gives the full variable domain: KAGVTQTPRYLIKTRGQQVTLSCSPISGHRSVSWYQQTPGQGLQFLFEYFSETQRNKGNFPGRFSGRQFSNSRSEMNVSTLELGDSALYLCASSPGQGTSTDTQYFGPGTRLTVL.

The chain couples TRBV4-1 to TRBJ2-1; 8 bases align to TRBD2. Looked up from germline, CDR1 is MGHRA and CDR2 is YSYEKL. The CDR3 contains 15 residues. J was trimmed by 1 base and V by 4 bases; bases with no gene match: 3. The CDR3 sequence: CASSPSGGSYNEQFF. The CDR3 DNA reads TGCGCCAGCAGCCCTTCGGGGGGGTCCTACAATGAGCAGTTCTTC.

This chain uses TRBV7-3 with TRBJ2-3; TRBD1 might be the D (5 bases). The V gene lost 5 bases and the J gene lost 1 base, with 16 bases spanning the gap. The length of the CDR3 is 16 residues. Germline loops: CDR1 SGHTA, CDR2 FQGTGA. In nucleotides, the CDR3 is TGTGCCAGCAGCCCGGCCCGGCAGGGCGGCACAGATACGCAGTATTTT. Translating gives CASSPARQGGTDTQYF. Combining the CDR3 with reference TRBV7-3 and TRBJ2-3 gives the whole variable domain GAGVSQTPSNKVTEKGKYVELRCDPISGHTALYWYRQSLGQGPEFLIYFQGTGAADDSGLPNDRFFAVRPEGSVSTLKIQRTERGDSAVYLCASSPARQGGTDTQYFGPGTRLTVL.

A single count supports this clone. The chain couples TRBV7-9 to TRBJ1-2; no definite D call. There are 14 residues in the CDR3. Trimming took off 0 bases at V and 7 bases at J, with 12 bases between the two ends. Germline CDR1 and CDR2: SEHNR and FQNEAQ (reference sequence). DNA for the CDR3: TGTGCCAGCAGCTTAGCCGTAGTTTCCGGTGGCTACACCTTC. It codes for CASSLAVVSGGYTF.

V gene TRBV19 combines with J gene TRBJ2-3; D is unresolved. Trimming took off 3 bases at V and 5 bases at J, with 18 bases between the two ends. The CDR3 spans 16 residues. Germline values: CDR1 LNHDA, CDR2 SQIVND (reference sequence). CDR3 residues: CASSISELTIRDTQYF. In DNA, the CDR3 is TGTGCCAGTAGTATCTCCGAACTAACAATTAGAGATACGCAGTATTTT. Based on the CDR3 plus reference TRBV19 and TRBJ2-3, the full variable domain is DGGITQSPKYLFRKEGQNVTLSCEQNLNHDAMYWYRQDPGQGLRLIYYSQIVNDFQKGDIAEGYSVSREKKESFPLTVTSAQKNPTAFYLCASSISELTIRDTQYFGPGTRLTVL.

CDR3 residues: CASSQPDRDAQPQHF. CDR3 nucleotides: TGCGCCAGCAGCCAACCCGACAGGGACGCTCAGCCCCAGCATTTT. The gene calls are TRBV4-1 and TRBJ1-5; 7 nucleotides match TRBD1. The CDR3 has 15 amino acids. Germline V gene lookup returns CDR1 MGHRA and CDR2 YSYEKL. Losses at the gene ends were 2 bases for V and 6 bases for J; bases not matched to a gene: 7.

The CDR3 loop is CASNHRGGGYGYTF. CDR3 coding DNA: TGTGCCAGCAATCATCGGGGAGGGGGCTATGGCTACACCTTC. The rearrangement links TRBV28 to TRBJ1-2; D perhaps matches TRBD1 (6 bases). The CDR3 covers 14 residues. V lost 7 bases to trimming and J lost 4 bases, with 16 bases between them. Germline-derived CDR1 and CDR2 are MDHEN and SYDVKM.

The genes are TRBV5-1 and TRBJ1-1; the D gene is possibly TRBD1 (5 bases). This CDR3 is 14 amino acids long. V lost 2 bases, J lost 7 bases, and 15 bases lay in between. Per germline, CDR1 SGHRS and CDR2 YFSETQ. CDR3 DNA sequence: TGCGCCAGCAGCTTCGGGGTCCAAGGGGATGAAGCTTTCTTT. Its protein product is CASSFGVQGDEAFF. Supplemented by reference TRBV5-1 and TRBJ1-1, the full variable domain reads KAGVTQTPRYLIKTRGQQVTLSCSPISGHRSVSWYQQTPGQGLQFLFEYFSETQRNKGNFPGRFSGRQFSNSRSEMNVSTLELGDSALYLCASSFGVQGDEAFFGQGTRLTVV.

The chain employs TRBV18 and TRBJ2-7; maybe TRBD1 (6 bases). CDR1 is KGHSH and CDR2 is LQKENI in the germline V gene. Trimming removed 3 bases from V and 4 bases from J, with 13 bases in between. This CDR3 region has 14 residues. CDR3 protein: CASSPWDKRYEQYF. The CDR3 bases are TGTGCCAGCTCACCGTGGGACAAGAGATACGAGCAGTACTTC.